This is a list of T cell receptor beta chains from one sample in a study of T cell responses to AZD1222 COVID-19 vaccine. Libraries were prepared by immunoSEQ multiplex PCR; TCRdb keeps only in-frame clonotypes and omits some of them. The sample contains some 140,000 clones, 90% of which appear only once. The specimen was peripheral blood, collected on day 0 of AZD1222 vaccination. Every receptor here comes from an adult in good health. CDR3s include the opening cysteine and the closing phenylalanine or tryptophan. Fields, in order: clone size, V gene, D gene, J gene, CDR3 length, CDR3 protein, CDR3 DNA. D genes are given only for firm matches. A row's size may be missing; if present it is once, few, many or a size class.

-	TRBV10-1	-	TRBJ2-2	12	CASIGWTGELFF	TGCGCCAGCATTGGGTGGACCGGGGAGCTGTTTTTT
-	TRBV5-5	-	TRBJ1-6	15	CASSWSQARDSPLHF	TGTGCCAGCAGCTGGTCACAGGCCAGAGATTCACCCCTCCACTTT
-	TRBV30	-	TRBJ2-1	13	CAWRGGSYNEQFF	TGTGCCTGGAGAGGGGGGTCCTACAATGAGCAGTTCTTC
-	TRBV30	-	TRBJ1-3	13	CAWSGGFGNTIYF	TGTGCCTGGAGCGGGGGGTTTGGAAACACCATATATTTT
-	TRBV4-1	-	TRBJ1-5	16	CASTPRRDAGNQPQHF	TGCGCCAGCACCCCGCGCAGGGATGCGGGCAATCAGCCCCAGCATTTT
-	TRBV6-5	-	TRBJ1-2	14	CASSYTGKHYGYTF	TGTGCCAGCAGTTACACAGGGAAACACTATGGCTACACCTTC
-	TRBV2	-	TRBJ1-1	15	CASNSLGAMNTEAFF	TGTGCCAGCAACTCGCTGGGGGCAATGAACACTGAAGCTTTCTTT
-	TRBV28	-	TRBJ1-1	15	CASSYLQAQGTEAFF	TGTGCCAGCAGTTACCTACAGGCTCAGGGCACTGAAGCTTTCTTT
-	TRBV27	TRBD1	TRBJ1-5	15	CASSLWTGGNQPQHF	TGTGCCAGCAGTCTATGGACAGGGGGGAATCAGCCCCAGCATTTT
-	TRBV5-6	-	TRBJ1-2	14	CASSRRSGKGGYTF	TGTGCCAGCAGCCGTAGGAGCGGTAAAGGTGGCTACACCTTC
-	TRBV29-1	-	TRBJ1-1	10	CSIGRTEAFF	TGCAGCATTGGGAGGACTGAAGCTTTCTTT
-	TRBV15	-	TRBJ2-7	15	CATSNSAGFDYEQYF	TGTGCCACCAGCAACAGCGCGGGGTTTGACTACGAGCAGTACTTC
-	TRBV14	-	TRBJ1-4	16	CASSQGTARVGEKLFF	TGTGCCAGCAGCCAAGGAACGGCCAGGGTCGGCGAAAAACTGTTTTTT
-	TRBV28	TRBD1	TRBJ1-5	14	CASSSGQGDQPQHF	TGTGCCAGCAGTTCGGGACAGGGTGACCAGCCCCAGCATTTT
-	TRBV28	-	TRBJ2-7	12	CASSSEIYEQYF	TGTGCCAGCAGTAGCGAGATCTACGAGCAGTACTTC
-	TRBV7-3	TRBD1	TRBJ2-7	13	CASSLNPGGEQYF	TGTGCCAGCAGCTTAAATCCAGGGGGCGAGCAGTACTTC
-	TRBV19	-	TRBJ2-1	14	CATSILVSYNEQFF	TGTGCCACCTCGATACTAGTCTCCTACAATGAGCAGTTCTTC
few	TRBV10-3	TRBD1	TRBJ1-5	15	CAISAGQFSNQPQHF	TGTGCCATCAGCGCGGGACAGTTTAGCAATCAGCCCCAGCATTTT
-	TRBV28	TRBD1	TRBJ2-7	15	CASSSGGQGDYEQYF	TGTGCCAGCAGTTCGGGGGGACAGGGGGACTACGAGCAGTACTTC
-	TRBV9	-	TRBJ1-6	12	CASSGGISPLHF	TGTGCCAGCAGCGGGGGGATTTCACCCCTCCACTTT
-	TRBV19	-	TRBJ2-5	16	CASSIILSGGEETQYF	TGTGCCAGTAGTATTATCCTAAGCGGAGGGGAAGAGACCCAGTACTTC
once	TRBV15	TRBD1	TRBJ1-3	17	CATSRDRGQISGNTIYF	TGTGCCACCAGCAGAGATCGGGGACAGATCTCTGGAAACACCATATATTTT
-	TRBV7-9	-	TRBJ1-2	15	CASSPGSRLDYGYTF	TGTGCCAGCAGCCCTGGTAGCAGGCTGGACTATGGCTACACCTTC
-	TRBV18	-	TRBJ1-1	13	CASSLQANTEAFF	TGTGCCAGCTCGCTACAGGCGAACACTGAAGCTTTCTTT
-	TRBV5-4	TRBD2	TRBJ2-1	18	CASSLGTSGKSSYNEQFF	TGTGCCAGCAGCCTCGGGACTAGCGGGAAGAGCTCCTACAATGAGCAGTTCTTC
-	TRBV19	TRBD1	TRBJ1-2	13	CASSPTGTRTYTF	TGTGCCAGTAGCCCGACAGGGACCCGAACCTACACCTTC
-	TRBV7-3	-	TRBJ2-3	16	CASSLTLGTAADTQYF	TGTGCCAGCAGCTTAACGTTAGGCACAGCGGCAGATACGCAGTATTTT
-	TRBV30	-	TRBJ2-7	14	CAWSVGSPNYEQYF	TGTGCCTGGAGTGTCGGCAGCCCCAACTACGAGCAGTACTTC
-	TRBV9	-	TRBJ1-1	15	CASSVVGGRNTEAFF	TGTGCCAGCAGCGTAGTCGGTGGCAGGAACACTGAAGCTTTCTTT
-	TRBV11-1	-	TRBJ2-3	11	CASRLTDTQYF	TGTGCCAGCCGACTCACAGATACGCAGTATTTT
-	TRBV3-1/TRBV3-2	-	TRBJ1-2	14	CASSQAGSRYGYTF	TGTGCCAGCAGTCAGGCGGGGTCCCGCTATGGCTACACCTTC
once	TRBV24-1	-	TRBJ2-7	14	CATSDINSAYEQYF	TGTGCCACCAGTGATATCAACTCGGCCTACGAGCAGTACTTC
-	TRBV6-2/TRBV6-3	TRBD1	TRBJ1-5	15	CASSSGQGSTQPQHF	TGTGCCAGCAGTTCGGGACAGGGGAGCACCCAGCCCCAGCATTTT
-	TRBV27	-	TRBJ2-1	14	CASKKGDDYNEQFF	TGTGCCAGCAAGAAGGGGGACGATTACAATGAGCAGTTCTTC
once	TRBV4-3	-	TRBJ1-2	14	CASSQEVPGDGYTF	TGCGCCAGCAGCCAAGAGGTGCCAGGGGATGGCTACACCTTC
once	TRBV3-1/TRBV3-2	-	TRBJ1-1	11	CASLGGSEAFF	TGTGCCAGCCTCGGGGGCAGTGAAGCTTTCTTT
-	TRBV9	-	TRBJ1-1	15	CASSFSAGANTEAFF	TGTGCCAGCAGCTTCTCTGCGGGGGCCAACACTGAAGCTTTCTTT
-	TRBV13	-	TRBJ2-7	12	CASSFIGGEQYF	TGTGCCAGCAGCTTTATCGGGGGCGAGCAGTACTTC
-	TRBV5-1	-	TRBJ1-5	14	CASSERQGYQPQHF	TGCGCCAGCAGCGAGAGGCAGGGCTATCAGCCCCAGCATTTT
-	TRBV18	TRBD1	TRBJ1-4	17	CASSLLPTGTENEKLFF	TGTGCCAGCTCACTATTACCCACCGGGACAGAGAATGAAAAACTGTTTTTT
-	TRBV9	-	TRBJ2-1	12	CASSVGSGQQFF	TGTGCCAGCAGCGTAGGCTCGGGACAGCAGTTCTTC
-	TRBV5-1	-	TRBJ2-3	14	CASSLTGNTDTQYF	TGCGCCAGCAGCTTGACAGGGAACACAGATACGCAGTATTTT
-	TRBV29-1	-	TRBJ2-1	11	CSVGRDNEQFF	TGCAGCGTTGGTAGAGACAATGAGCAGTTCTTC
-	TRBV2	-	TRBJ2-7	10	CASSVEEQYF	TGTGCCAGCAGTGTGGAAGAGCAGTACTTC
-	TRBV4-2	-	TRBJ1-1	16	CASSQNSGTANTEAFF	TGTGCCAGCAGCCAGAATAGCGGAACGGCCAACACTGAAGCTTTCTTT
-	TRBV11-2	TRBD1	TRBJ2-1	15	CASSQTGMSYNEQFF	TGTGCCAGCAGCCAGACAGGGATGTCCTACAATGAGCAGTTCTTC
-	TRBV5-4	TRBD1	TRBJ1-3	13	CASSRQGGNTIYF	TGTGCCAGCAGCCGACAGGGAGGAAACACCATATATTTT
few	TRBV6-5	-	TRBJ1-6	16	CASSYSAGLNNSPLHF	TGTGCCAGCAGTTACAGCGCCGGGCTAAATAATTCACCCCTCCACTTT
-	TRBV19	-	TRBJ1-6	16	CASSIAGATPSTPLHF	TGTGCCAGTAGTATTGCAGGGGCCACTCCATCCACACCCCTCCACTTT
-	TRBV3-1/TRBV3-2	-	TRBJ1-4	13	CASRLQQNEKLFF	TGTGCCAGCAGACTCCAGCAGAATGAAAAACTGTTTTTT
-	TRBV5-6	-	TRBJ1-2	13	CASSWGELYGYTF	TGTGCCAGCAGCTGGGGGGAACTCTATGGCTACACCTTC